Each of the 2 T cell receptor beta chains below was sequenced from the same sample in a study of T cell responses to AZD1222 COVID-19 vaccine. Only in-frame clones appear in the TCRdb table, and some are missing; sequencing was by immunoSEQ multiplex PCR. The repertoire holds 120,000 to 150,000 clones, with roughly nine tenths as singletons. Sequencing used peripheral blood, obtained on day 0 of AZD1222 vaccination. The receptors were sampled from an adult in good health.

In its sample, this clone was seen once. This chain joins TRBV7-3 and TRBJ2-1; TRBD1 aligns across 9 bases. V dropped 2 bases and J dropped 4; count of bases not matched to a gene: 12. CDR1 and CDR2 from the germline V gene are SGHTA and FQGTGA. This CDR3 contains 18 residues. This CDR3 reads CASSLGIPGQGLYNEQFF. CDR3 DNA: TGTGCCAGCAGCTTAGGCATCCCGGGACAGGGTCTTTACAATGAGCAGTTCTTC.

The chain is built from TRBV6-1 and TRBJ2-1; 9 bases map to TRBD2. Germline V CDR1 and CDR2: MNHNS, SASEGT. The CDR3 length is 16 residues. Trimming removed 0 bases from V and 6 bases from J; junction bases left unmatched: 6. In DNA, the CDR3 is TGTGCCAGCAGTGAAGCTATGGGACTAGCTCCCAATGAGCAGTTCTTC. Translated, it gives CASSEAMGLAPNEQFF.